This TCR beta chain was captured by sequencing in a study of blood T cell repertoires in COVID-19. Study context: Donors in the United States, Italy and Spain gave samples during acute or convalescent COVID-19. PBMCs, B-cell-depleted T cells, or T cells provided the cDNA or gDNA that made up the material.

Per the germline V gene, CDR1 is SGHAT and CDR2 is FQNNGV. CDR3 length equals 18 residues. V lost 5 bases, J lost 1 base, and 23 bases lay in between. Authors' data handling: Amplification of reference gene primers provided the estimated nucleated cell counts. Clones were read by immunoSEQ multiplex PCR, and TCRdb kept only the in-frame ones, dropping some. V, J and clone size derive from that table, while D and trimming were established from the DNA sequence. In the table there are about 140,000 clones, 70% to 90% of which are singletons. Sample: peripheral blood. The chain carries TRBV11-2 and TRBJ1-1, with D possibly being TRBD1 (6 bases). The sequence came from a woman at least 80 years old with acute or convalescent COVID-19. The CDR3 DNA follows: TGTGCCAGCAGCCAATACTCCTGGGGGCGAGGGACGAACACTGAAGCTTTCTTT. Translated, it gives CASSQYSWGRGTNTEAFF.